Below are 3 T cell receptor beta chains sequenced from a single sample in a study of T cells after yellow fever vaccination. Each CDR3 protein gets one entry after TCRdb re-called the 5' RACE reads with MiXCR. This sample has around 550,000 distinct CDR3 sequences; 15% to 20% occur once, and the top ten carry about 13%. Sample: PBMCs, taken 15 days after the yellow fever booster vaccination. These receptors were obtained from a man in his thirties or forties who received the YFV17D yellow fever vaccine.

This clonotype was recorded at least ten times. This chain joins TRBV10-3 and TRBJ2-1; TRBD2 agrees at 10 bases. The length of the CDR3 is 19 residues. Germline CDR1 reads ENHRY; CDR2 reads SYGVKD. V trimming: 0 bases; J trimming: 1 base; junction bases outside the gene matches: 9. The CDR3 nucleotides read TGTGCCATCAGTGAGTCGAGAAGCGGGAGGGCCGCGTCCTACAATGAGCAGTTCTTC. Encoded protein: CAISESRSGRAASYNEQFF.

This clonotype was observed many times. The chain carries TRBV7-9 and TRBJ2-1; D perhaps matches TRBD1 (6 bases). V lost 5 bases to trimming and J lost 2 bases, with 7 bases between them. The CDR3 is made up of 13 amino acids. Germline loops: CDR1 SEHNR, CDR2 FQNEAQ (reference sequence). CDR3 sequence: CASSRDTYNEQFF. CDR3 DNA: TGTGCCAGCAGCCGGGACACCTACAATGAGCAGTTCTTC.

This clonotype occurred a few times. This chain uses TRBV24-1 with TRBJ2-7, with 8 positions matching TRBD1. V lost 10 bases and J lost 5; bases outside the gene matches: 9. CDR3 length: 13 amino acids. From germline, CDR1 is KGHDR and CDR2 SFDVKD. CDR3 loop: CATNRDRYNEQYF. Written as DNA, the CDR3 is TGTGCCACGAACCGGGACAGGTACAACGAGCAGTACTTC.